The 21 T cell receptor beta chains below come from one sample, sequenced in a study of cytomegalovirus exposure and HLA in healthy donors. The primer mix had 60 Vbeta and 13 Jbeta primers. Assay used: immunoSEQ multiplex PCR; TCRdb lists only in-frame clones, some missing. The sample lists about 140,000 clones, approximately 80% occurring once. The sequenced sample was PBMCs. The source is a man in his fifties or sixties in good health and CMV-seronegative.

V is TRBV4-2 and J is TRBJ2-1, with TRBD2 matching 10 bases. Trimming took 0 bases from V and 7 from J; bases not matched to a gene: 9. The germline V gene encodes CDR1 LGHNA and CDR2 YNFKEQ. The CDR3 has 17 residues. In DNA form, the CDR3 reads TGTGCCAGCAGCCAAGATTTAAGCGGGGGGGCCGGGAATGAGCAGTTCTTC. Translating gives CASSQDLSGGAGNEQFF.

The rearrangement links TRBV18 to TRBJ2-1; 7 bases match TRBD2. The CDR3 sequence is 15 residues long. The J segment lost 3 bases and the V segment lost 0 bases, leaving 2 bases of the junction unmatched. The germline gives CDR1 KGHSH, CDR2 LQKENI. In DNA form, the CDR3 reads TGTGCCAGCTCACCACCAGCGGGGATCTACAATGAGCAGTTCTTC. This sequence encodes CASSPPAGIYNEQFF. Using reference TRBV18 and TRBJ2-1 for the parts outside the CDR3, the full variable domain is NAGVMQNPRHLVRRRGQEARLRCSPMKGHSHVYWYRQLPEEGLKFMVYLQKENIIDESGMPKERFSAEFPKEGPSILRIQQVVRGDSAAYFCASSPPAGIYNEQFFGPGTRLTVL.

CDR3 region: CASSSSGGLGGNTIYF. DNA for the CDR3: TGTGCCAGCAGTTCTAGTGGGGGCCTGGGAGGAAACACCATATATTTT. The V call is TRBV27, the J call TRBJ1-3, with D possibly being TRBD1 (6 bases). V was pared by 4 bases and J by 4 bases, with 17 bases between. The germline V gene encodes CDR1 MNHEY and CDR2 SMNVEV (reference sequence). The CDR3 runs 16 residues.

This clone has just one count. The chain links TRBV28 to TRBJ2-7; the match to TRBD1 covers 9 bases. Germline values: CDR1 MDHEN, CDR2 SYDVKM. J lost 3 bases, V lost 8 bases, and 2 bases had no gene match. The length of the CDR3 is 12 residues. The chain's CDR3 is CASGGQGYEQYF. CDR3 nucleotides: TGTGCCAGCGGGGGACAGGGCTACGAGCAGTACTTC.

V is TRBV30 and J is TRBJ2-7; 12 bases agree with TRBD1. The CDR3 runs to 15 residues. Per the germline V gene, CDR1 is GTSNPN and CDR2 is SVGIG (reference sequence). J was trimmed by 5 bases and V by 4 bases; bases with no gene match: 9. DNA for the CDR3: TGTGCCTGGACAACTCCGGGACAGGGGGCCCACGAGCAGTACTTC. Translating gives CAWTTPGQGAHEQYF.

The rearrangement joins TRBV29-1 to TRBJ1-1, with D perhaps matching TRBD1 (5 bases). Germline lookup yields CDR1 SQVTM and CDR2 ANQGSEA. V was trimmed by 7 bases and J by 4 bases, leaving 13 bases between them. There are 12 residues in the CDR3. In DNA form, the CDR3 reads TGCAGCGGACGCAGGGAATCCACTGAAGCTTTCTTT. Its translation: CSGRRESTEAFF.

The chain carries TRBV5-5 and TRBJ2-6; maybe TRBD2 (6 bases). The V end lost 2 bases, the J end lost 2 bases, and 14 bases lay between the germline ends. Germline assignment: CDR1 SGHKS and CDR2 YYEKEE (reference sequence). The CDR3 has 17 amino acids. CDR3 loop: CASSFNALAAGANVLTF. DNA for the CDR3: TGTGCCAGCAGCTTCAACGCACTAGCTGCTGGGGCCAACGTCCTGACTTTC. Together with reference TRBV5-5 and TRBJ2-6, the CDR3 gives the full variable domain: DAGVTQSPTHLIKTRGQQVTLRCSPISGHKSVSWYQQVLGQGPQFIFQYYEKEERGRGNFPDRFSARQFPNYSSELNVNALLLGDSALYLCASSFNALAAGANVLTFGAGSRLTVL.

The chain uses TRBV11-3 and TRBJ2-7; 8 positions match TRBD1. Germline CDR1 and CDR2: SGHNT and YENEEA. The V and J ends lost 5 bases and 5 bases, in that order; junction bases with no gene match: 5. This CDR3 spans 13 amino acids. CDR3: CASSTGQGNEQYF. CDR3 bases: TGTGCCAGCAGCACCGGACAGGGCAACGAGCAGTACTTC.

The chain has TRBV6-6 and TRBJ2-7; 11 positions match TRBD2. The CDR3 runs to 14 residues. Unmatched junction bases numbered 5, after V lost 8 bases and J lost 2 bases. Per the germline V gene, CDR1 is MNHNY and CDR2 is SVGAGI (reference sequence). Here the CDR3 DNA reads TGTGCCAGCGGCAAACTAGCGGGAGCCTACGAGCAGTACTTC. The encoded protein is CASGKLAGAYEQYF.

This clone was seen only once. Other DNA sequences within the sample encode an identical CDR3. The CDR3 region is CASSLGGQVYGYTF. The CDR3 DNA follows: TGCGCCAGCAGCTTGGGAGGGCAAGTGTATGGCTACACCTTC. V is TRBV5-1 and J is TRBJ1-2; D is uncertain. CDR3 size: 14 residues. The germline V gene has CDR1 SGHRS and CDR2 YFSETQ. V lost 0 bases and J 5 bases, leaving 11 bases between the germline ends.

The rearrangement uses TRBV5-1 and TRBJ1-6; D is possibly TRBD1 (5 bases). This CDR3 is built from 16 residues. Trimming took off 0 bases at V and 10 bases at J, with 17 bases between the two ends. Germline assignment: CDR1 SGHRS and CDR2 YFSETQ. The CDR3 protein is CASSLDVGGLGSPLHF. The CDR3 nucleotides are TGCGCCAGCAGCTTGGATGTCGGGGGACTGGGGTCACCCCTCCACTTT.

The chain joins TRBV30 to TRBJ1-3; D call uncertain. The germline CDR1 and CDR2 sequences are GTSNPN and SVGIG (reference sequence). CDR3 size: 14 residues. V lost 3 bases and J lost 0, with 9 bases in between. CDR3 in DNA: TGTGCCTGGAGGCAATTGAGCTCTGGAAACACCATATATTTT. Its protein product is CAWRQLSSGNTIYF.

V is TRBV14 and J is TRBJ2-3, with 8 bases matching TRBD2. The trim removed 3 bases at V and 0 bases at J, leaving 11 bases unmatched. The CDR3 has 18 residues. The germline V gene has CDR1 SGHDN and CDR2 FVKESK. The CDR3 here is CASSHESGGSTSTDTQYF. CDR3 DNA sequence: TGTGCCAGCAGCCATGAGAGCGGGGGATCTACTAGCACAGATACGCAGTATTTT.

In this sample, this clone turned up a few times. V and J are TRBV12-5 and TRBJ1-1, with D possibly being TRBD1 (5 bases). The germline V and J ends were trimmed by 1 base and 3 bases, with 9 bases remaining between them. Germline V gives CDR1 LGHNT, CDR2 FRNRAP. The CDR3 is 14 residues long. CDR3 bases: TGTGCTAGTGGTTTGGGGGGGAGGGACACTGAAGCTTTCTTT. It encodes CASGLGGRDTEAFF.

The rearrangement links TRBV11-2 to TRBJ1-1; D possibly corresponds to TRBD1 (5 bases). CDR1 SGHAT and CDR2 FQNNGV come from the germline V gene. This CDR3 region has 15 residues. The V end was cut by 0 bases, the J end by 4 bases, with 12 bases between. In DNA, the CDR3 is TGTGCCAGCAGCTTAGAAGGGGCGGGGGGCACTGAAGCTTTCTTT. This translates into CASSLEGAGGTEAFF.

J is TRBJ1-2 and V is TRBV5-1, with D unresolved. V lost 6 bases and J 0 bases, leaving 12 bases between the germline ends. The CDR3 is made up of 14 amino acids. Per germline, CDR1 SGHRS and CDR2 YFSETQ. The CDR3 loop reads CASTTPGANYGYTF. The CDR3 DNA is TGCGCCAGCACCACTCCGGGAGCTAACTATGGCTACACCTTC.

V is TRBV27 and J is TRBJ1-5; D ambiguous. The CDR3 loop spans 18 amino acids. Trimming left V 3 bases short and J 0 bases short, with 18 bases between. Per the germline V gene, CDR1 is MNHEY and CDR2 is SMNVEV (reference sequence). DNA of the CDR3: TGTGCCAGCAGTTTCCTCCCCCCACTTTTCGATAGCAATCAGCCCCAGCATTTT. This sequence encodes CASSFLPPLFDSNQPQHF.

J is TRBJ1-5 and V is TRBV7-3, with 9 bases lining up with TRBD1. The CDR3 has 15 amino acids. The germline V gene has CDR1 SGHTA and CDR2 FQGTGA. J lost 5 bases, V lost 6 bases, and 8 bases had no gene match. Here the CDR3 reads CASSLGQGEDQPQHF. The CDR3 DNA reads TGTGCCAGCAGTTTGGGACAGGGAGAAGATCAGCCCCAGCATTTT.

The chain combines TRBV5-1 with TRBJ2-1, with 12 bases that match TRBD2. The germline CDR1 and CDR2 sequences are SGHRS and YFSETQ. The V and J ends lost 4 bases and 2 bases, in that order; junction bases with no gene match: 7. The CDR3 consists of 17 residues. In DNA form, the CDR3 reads TGCGCCAGCAGCGGAGGGGGACTAGCGGGTACCTACAATGAGCAGTTCTTC. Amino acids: CASSGGGLAGTYNEQFF.

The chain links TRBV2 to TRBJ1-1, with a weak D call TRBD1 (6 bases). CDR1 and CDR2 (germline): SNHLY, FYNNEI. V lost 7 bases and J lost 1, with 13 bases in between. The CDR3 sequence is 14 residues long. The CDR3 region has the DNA TGTGCCAGCAAGGGGGAGCGGTGGAACACTGAAGCTTTCTTT. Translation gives CASKGERWNTEAFF.

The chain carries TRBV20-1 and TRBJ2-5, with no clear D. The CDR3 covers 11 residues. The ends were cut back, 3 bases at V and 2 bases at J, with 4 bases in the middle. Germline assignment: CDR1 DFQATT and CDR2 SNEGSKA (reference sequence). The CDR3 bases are TGCAGTGCTAGCCCACAAGAGACCCAGTACTTC. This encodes CSASPQETQYF.